Listed here is a single T cell receptor (beta chain). This clonotype was recorded a few times. There is no known antigen for this receptor. No per-base quality is available; no much larger clone lies one base away. The study excluded patients with uncontrolled infections, other autoimmune diseases, pregnancy or lactation. Diagnoses were based on clinical symptoms, serum thyroxine and TRAb, thyroid ultrasound and orbital computed tomography. Trizol reagent was used to extract total RNA, and RNA quality was then checked on an Agilent 2100 Bioanalyzer. TCR beta CDR3 regions were amplified from RNA transcripts. The first round of RT-PCR for the TCR CDR3 was performed with the HTBI primer set and the Qiagen OneStep RT-PCR kit. A second multiplex PCR round built the libraries, followed by size selection and purification. Sequencing of the libraries was done on an Illumina HiSeq2000 using paired-end 100 bp reads. In the source study's methods: Raw data were processed with SOAPnuke, discarding reads with adapters, uncalled bases, mean Phred below 15, or no exact constant-primer or identifier match. High-quality paired reads were merged using COPE v1.2.5, and each unique nucleotide sequence was defined as a clonotype. Clonotypes were aligned to IMGT TRBV, TRBD and TRBJ reference segments using MiTCR v1.1. The analysis was restricted to V-J combinations with a frequency above 0.0001, which together covered 99.2% of the repertoires. The TCS score was defined as the ratio of F50 (clonal expansion) to E x V (chaos), calculated using BLOSUM62-based TCRdist between CDR3 peptides within each V-J. Welch's t-statistics and random forest reduced some 510 V-J features to some 14, which were used in a naive Bayes classifier (R e1071). The similarity between thyroid and blood repertoires was quantified using the Morisita-Horn index. The public reads were reprocessed in TCRdb via fastp at Q25 and MiXCR, keeping in-frame beta chains. Rows with a matching CDR3 protein are joined into one entry that keeps the most common DNA and genes. The V and J calls here are based on TCRdb, not the publication. The sample has about 510,000 distinct CDR3 sequences on record, about 46% of them singletons. Clones ranked in the top ten supply around two fifths of the sample.

The trim is 6 bases for V and 0 bases for J, with a gap of 18 bases between the germline ends. The CDR1 and CDR2 encoded by the germline V gene are MGHRA and YSYEKL. The CDR3, from cysteine to phenylalanine, totals 16 residues. The entry retains the CDR3 DNA only, 48 bases that are in frame from base 1. This sample is drawn from a study of T cells in Graves' hyperthyroidism and ophthalmopathy (dated by TCRdb to about 2019). Regarding the complete study: A discovery cohort of about a hundred patients, about 40 with Graves' ophthalmopathy and about 58 with stable Graves' hyperthyroidism, was used to find distinguishing TCR V-J signatures. Prospective prediction of ophthalmopathy was tested in an independent validation cohort of about 19 hyperthyroidism patients and 17 patients who later progressed to ophthalmopathy. The 100 or so discovery patients were divided at random into training and test sets in a 7:3 ratio. In addition, the study compared T-cell repertoires in thyroid tissue and in blood from five or six Graves' hyperthyroidism patients. Once sampling was done, hyperthyroidism patients were given methimazole at a starting dose of 30 mg daily, whereas ophthalmopathy patients were given high-dose intravenous methylprednisolone. According to the paper, TCR Vbeta CDR3 sequencing was carried out on approximately 140 peripheral blood samples, which came from approximately 41 ophthalmopathy, some 73 hyperthyroidism and about 17 progressor patients.

Here is what the overall study found, with its caveats: Most expanded thyroid clonotypes (frequency above 0.001) were also detected in blood, suggesting blood repertoires may reflect thyroid immune responses. In validation, progression to ophthalmopathy was predicted by the model with 70.59% sensitivity and just over 72% specificity, a median of about 6 months before onset. A model built on a 13 V-J signature distinguished ophthalmopathy from stable hyperthyroidism, reaching around 90% sensitivity and 81.08% specificity in cross-validation and 80%/75% in testing. Sample size was not statistically predetermined, and blinding of investigators to group allocation was not performed.

Sequenced sample: peripheral blood or thyroid tissue (not recorded which). The chain couples TRBV4-1 to TRBJ2-7; the D element might be TRBD1 or TRBD2, as each aligns at 5 bases. The receptor comes from an adult woman with Graves' disease, either hyperthyroidism or ophthalmopathy (not recorded which). The sequenced DNA: TGCGCCAGCAGTTTCCTTCCGGGACGTCGCTCCTACGAGCAGTACTTC. Its protein reads: CASSFLPGRRSYEQYF.